The following is a TCR beta chain sequence with its context. Its antigen is currently not known. Base-call qualities are not available, and no considerably larger clone is one nucleotide away. At diagnosis, peripheral blood, uninvolved tumor-adjacent lung and tumor were collected and were preserved as a mix of fresh-frozen and FFPE material. For TCR repertoire profiling, the blood samples were analyzed as peripheral blood mononuclear cells. This specimen comes from a study of T cells in localized non-small cell lung cancer (dated by TCRdb to 2018 to 2020). Some background on the complete study: Comparing tumors with uninvolved tumor-adjacent lungs, the study looked at the T cell repertoires of approximately 240 patients with early-stage NSCLC. All 230 or so NSCLC patients in the cohort were treatment-naive and had localized lung tumors that were resected. NSCLC patients had a mean age of roughly 66 years, and 120 to 150 were male and nearly 110 female.

Relative to germline, V is 1 base shorter and J is 2 bases shorter, with 9 bases between their ends. The CDR3 runs 14 residues from the cysteine to the phenylalanine. Of all the DNA, just the CDR3 is kept, 42 bases in frame from base 1. The germline V gene (reference sequence) specifies MNHNY as CDR1 and SVGAGI as CDR2. Here is what the overall study found, with its caveats: Because the study design was exploratory, TCR variables were selected using unadjusted p-values without false-discovery rate correction. Uninvolved tumor-adjacent lung showed the highest T cell clonality, higher than tumor, which suggests more focused antigenic responses in the adjacent lung. Higher T cell density in blood was associated with longer overall survival, whereas higher clonality in adjacent lung was associated with shorter survival. A median of around 57 of the top 100 tumor clones were detected in paired uninvolved adjacent lung, and around 30 of these tumor clones were also found among the top 100 clones of the paired uninvolved adjacent lung. Because multi-region tumor sequencing was not performed, intratumor heterogeneity could not be ruled out.

TCR beta CDR3 regions were sequenced from DNA using the immunoSEQ Assay. Per the authors' processing: T cell density was computed as TCR beta template counts normalized to usable DNA estimated by amplifying housekeeping genes. Using the preseqR package, richness was estimated by extrapolating to 120,000 templates for tissue samples and 400,000 templates for PBMC samples. Clonality was defined as one minus Pielou's evenness. Differential abundance testing on productive amino-acid clonotypes, with a minimum total count of 5 and an alpha of 0.1, was used to identify tissue-enriched TCRs. The Jaccard Index and the Morisita Overlap Index were used to measure repertoire overlap between compartments. TCR beta CDR3s were clustered by GLIPH together with public tetramer-defined viral CDR3s, and at least three viral sequences plus V-gene enrichment were required for viral motifs. The immuneACCESS repertoire file appears here via TCRdb, limited to in-frame rearrangements. These files lack a portion of the clones; in checked studies, under half of the deficit traces to unresolved V genes, and the cause of the others is not known. V and J calls and clone size follow that table, whereas D and trimming were derived from the DNA. The sample has about 52,000 clones on record, over 70% of them singletons. The ten biggest clones cover roughly 4% of the sample.

The chain uses TRBV6-6 and TRBJ2-7, and possibly TRBD1, on 5 matching bases. The TCR was taken from a woman aged 40-70 years with stage II lung adenocarcinoma. Sequencing was performed on PBMCs, taken before any cancer treatment. The CDR3 loop reads CASSYLSGTYEQYF. The bases read TGTGCCAGCAGTTACTTGTCAGGGACCTACGAGCAGTACTTC.